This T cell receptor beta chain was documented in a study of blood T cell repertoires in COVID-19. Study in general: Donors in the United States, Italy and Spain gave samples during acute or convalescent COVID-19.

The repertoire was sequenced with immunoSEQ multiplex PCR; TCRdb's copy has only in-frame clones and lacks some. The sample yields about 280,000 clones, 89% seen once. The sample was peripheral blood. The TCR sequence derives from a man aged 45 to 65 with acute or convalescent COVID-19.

The CDR3: CATSRGAGEEETQYF. CDR3 nucleotides: TGTGCCACCAGCAGAGGGGCGGGGGAAGAAGAGACCCAGTACTTC. The chain recombines TRBV15 with TRBJ2-5; 7 positions match TRBD2. CDR1 is LNHNV, CDR2 YYDKDF, per germline (reference sequence). With V trimmed by 1 base and J by 3 bases, 5 bases remained unmatched. The CDR3 totals 15 residues.